Shown below are 13 T cell receptor beta chains from a single sample sequenced in a study of T cell repertoires in ileal Crohn's disease. Repertoires were generated with immunoSEQ multiplex PCR, while TCRdb's copy carries only in-frame clones and drops some. The table shows about 9,000 clones, with around 82% occurring only once. Time point reported: neoterminal ileum biopsy at postoperative endoscopy, about 6 months after surgery. The sample consisted of ileal tissue. These receptors all stem from an adult with Crohn's disease.

A single count supports this clone. The chain combines TRBV11-2 with TRBJ2-2; perhaps TRBD1 as D (8 bases). The germline CDR1 and CDR2 sequences are SGHAT and FQNNGV. The CDR3 loop spans 15 amino acids. The germline V and J ends were trimmed by 5 bases and 4 bases, with 14 bases remaining between them. CDR3 sequence: CASSKTGEGTGELFF. CDR3 DNA: TGTGCCAGCAGCAAGACAGGGGAGGGCACCGGGGAGCTGTTTTTT. Full variable domain (missing parts from reference TRBV11-2 and TRBJ2-2): EAGVAQSPRYKIIEKRQSVAFWCNPISGHATLYWYQQILGQGPKLLIQFQNNGVVDDSQLPKDRFSAERLKGVDSTLKIQPAKLEDSAVYLCASSKTGEGTGELFFGEGSRLTVL.

There are a few counts of this clone. The chain is built from TRBV6-6 and TRBJ1-1, with 7 bases aligning to TRBD1. The germline CDR1 and CDR2 sequences are MNHNY and SVGAGI (reference sequence). The CDR3 runs to 14 residues. The V gene end was trimmed by 5 bases and the J gene end by 2 bases; junction bases not matched to a gene: 5. The CDR3 nucleotides read TGTGCCAGCAGTCTCGGGGACAGAAACACTGAAGCTTTCTTT. The encoded protein is CASSLGDRNTEAFF.

The chain joins TRBV27 to TRBJ1-1; D unclear. The germline V gene encodes CDR1 MNHEY and CDR2 SMNVEV (reference sequence). The CDR3 length is 15 residues. Trimming removed 2 bases at V and 2 bases at J, with 12 bases between. This chain's CDR3 is CASSLTSGFNTEAFF. The CDR3 DNA follows: TGTGCCAGCAGTTTAACGTCAGGTTTCAACACTGAAGCTTTCTTT.

The V call is TRBV5-5, the J call TRBJ1-1; D may be TRBD1 (6 bases). The CDR3 has 14 residues. V dropped 0 bases and J dropped 1 base, with 7 bases sitting between them. Germline CDR1 reads SGHKS; CDR2 reads YYEKEE (reference sequence). The CDR3 sequence: CASSLGRGNTEAFF. The CDR3 DNA reads TGTGCCAGCAGCTTGGGCAGGGGGAACACTGAAGCTTTCTTT.

To note about this clone: At one of its ends the junction is not consistent with the germline gene, which may arise from a read error. This chain connects TRBV2 to TRBJ2-7, with 10 bases fitting TRBD2. The CDR3 is made up of 15 amino acids. Germline V gene lookup returns CDR1 SNHLY and CDR2 FYNNEI. CDR3 protein: CASSEGLAELYEQYF. The CDR3 DNA sequence: TGTGCCAGCAGCGAAGGACTAGCGGAGCTCTACGAGCAGTACTTC.

The chain couples TRBV20-1 to TRBJ2-3; unclear D gene. Between the trimmed V and J ends, which lost 2 bases and 8 bases, there was a span of 5 bases. CDR1 and CDR2 from the germline V gene are DFQATT and SNEGSKA (reference sequence). This CDR3 region has 10 residues. The CDR3 protein is CSARIGTQYF. The CDR3 DNA follows: TGCAGTGCTAGAATCGGTACGCAGTATTTT.

The gene calls are TRBV19 and TRBJ1-3; maybe TRBD1 (5 bases). Germline CDR1 is LNHDA and CDR2 is SQIVND (reference sequence). The CDR3 has 15 amino acids. Trimming took 5 bases from V and 0 from J, leaving 11 bases between them. This CDR3 is CASSADTGSGNTIYF. The CDR3 DNA reads TGTGCCAGTAGTGCGGACACGGGCTCTGGAAACACCATATATTTT. Complete variable domain (other parts from reference TRBV19 and TRBJ1-3): DGGITQSPKYLFRKEGQNVTLSCEQNLNHDAMYWYRQDPGQGLRLIYYSQIVNDFQKGDIAEGYSVSREKKESFPLTVTSAQKNPTAFYLCASSADTGSGNTIYFGEGSWLTVV.

The chain recombines TRBV9 with TRBJ2-5; 12 bases agree with TRBD2. The germline V gene encodes CDR1 SGDLS and CDR2 YYNGEE. This CDR3 comprises 18 residues. V dropped 0 bases and J dropped 5; count of bases not matched to a gene: 11. The CDR3: CASSVGSLAGGPGETQYF. The CDR3 coding sequence is TGTGCCAGCAGCGTAGGAAGCCTAGCGGGAGGGCCGGGGGAGACCCAGTACTTC. Filled out from reference TRBV9 and TRBJ2-5, the complete variable domain reads DSGVTQTPKHLITATGQRVTLRCSPRSGDLSVYWYQQSLDQGLQFLIQYYNGEERAKGNILERFSAQQFPDLHSELNLSSLELGDSALYFCASSVGSLAGGPGETQYFGPGTRLLVL.

This CDR3 is CASGRGNTEAFF. DNA for the CDR3: TGTGCCAGCGGGAGGGGGAACACTGAAGCTTTCTTT. V usage is TRBV6-6 and J usage is TRBJ1-1, with a weak D call TRBD1 (5 bases). V gave up 8 bases and J gave up 1 base, with 8 bases separating them. The length of the CDR3 is 12 residues. Germline V gene lookup returns CDR1 MNHNY and CDR2 SVGAGI (reference sequence).

This sequence joins TRBV7-2 and TRBJ1-1; TRBD1 matches 7 bases. V shed 1 base, J shed 2 bases, and the junction held 4 bases outside the gene matches. There are 15 residues in the CDR3. Germline V gene sequence: CDR1 SGHTA, CDR2 FQGNSA. CDR3 sequence (DNA): TGTGCCAGCAGCTTAGTACCAGGGGGAAACACTGAAGCTTTCTTT. Protein: CASSLVPGGNTEAFF.

The chain links TRBV28 to TRBJ2-1; 14 bases line up with TRBD2. CDR3 length: 15 amino acids. Germline CDR1 is MDHEN and CDR2 is SYDVKM. After removal of 6 bases from V and 7 bases from J, the junction contained 5 bases not matched to a gene. CDR3 nucleotides: TGTGCCAGCAGGAGGACTAGCGGGGGGAGGAATGAGCAGTTCTTC. Translation gives CASRRTSGGRNEQFF.

The chain uses TRBV4-2 and TRBJ2-7; the match to TRBD1 covers 7 bases. V shed 8 bases and J 3 bases; nucleotides not matched to a gene: 7. The CDR3 runs to 13 residues. Germline V CDR1 and CDR2: LGHNA, YNFKEQ. CDR3 DNA sequence: TGTGCCAGCCGCCGGGACAGAGGCTACGAGCAGTACTTC. Protein product: CASRRDRGYEQYF.

The genes are TRBV23-1 and TRBJ1-5; TRBD1 agrees at 8 bases. TRBV23-1 is known as an ORF, though its function is uncertain. The CDR3 is made up of 15 amino acids. V was pared by 2 bases and J by 3 bases, with 3 bases of the junction left unmatched. CDR3 nucleotides: TGCGCCAGCAGTCAAGAACAGGGGGTCAATCAGCCCCAGCATTTT. Protein sequence: CASSQEQGVNQPQHF.